Given below is one T cell receptor beta chain in context. The data derive from a study of OX40 agonist ivuxolimab in advanced cancers. Assay: immunoSEQ multiplex PCR; the TCRdb copy retains only in-frame clones and omits some. The data hold some 40,000 clones, with 70% to 85% observed a single time. This sequence originates from an adult with an advanced solid tumor such as melanoma, head and neck, liver or kidney cancer. The sequences come from CD4+ or CD8+ T cells sorted from blood, collected in a trial of the OX40 agonist ivuxolimab.

The CDR3 protein is CASSERSGSLGDGYTF. The CDR3 bases are TGTGCCAGCAGTGAAAGGTCAGGGAGTCTGGGAGATGGCTACACCTTC. The chain joins TRBV2 to TRBJ1-2, with D possibly being TRBD1 (5 bases). The germline CDR1 and CDR2 sequences are SNHLY and FYNNEI. V lost 2 bases to trimming and J lost 6 bases, with 19 bases between them. The CDR3 extends over 16 amino acids. The entire variable domain, with the rest obtained from reference TRBV2 and TRBJ1-2, is as follows: EPEVTQTPSHQVTQMGQEVILRCVPISNHLYFYWYRQILGQKVEFLVSFYNNEISEKSEIFDDQFSVERPDGSNFTLKIRSTKLEDSAMYFCASSERSGSLGDGYTFGSGTRLTVV.